The 21 T cell receptor beta chains given below trace back to one sample, sequenced in a study of blood T cell repertoires in COVID-19. TCRdb's copy holds only in-frame clones and misses some; the assay was immunoSEQ multiplex PCR. The repertoire holds 250,000 or so clones, with around 87% as singletons. Sequencing input: peripheral blood. The origin of the receptors is a woman aged 60 to 75 with COVID-19, enrolled during active disease.

The chain combines TRBV30 with TRBJ1-4, with 7 bases lining up with TRBD1. This CDR3 has 13 residues. Germline CDR1 reads GTSNPN; CDR2 reads SVGIG (reference sequence). After removal of 7 bases from V and 5 bases from J, the junction contained 7 bases not matched to a gene. The CDR3 DNA follows: TGTGCCTTGGGGGGACAGCGAAATGAAAAACTGTTTTTT. It codes for CALGGQRNEKLFF.

The chain couples TRBV28 to TRBJ2-5, with a possible D match to TRBD1 (5 bases). The CDR3 has 15 amino acids. Germline-derived CDR1 and CDR2 are MDHEN and SYDVKM. V was trimmed by 7 bases and J by 1 base, leaving 16 bases between them. Here the CDR3 DNA reads TGTGCCAGCAACTTTATCGGTGGGGCCCAAGAGACCCAGTACTTC. It translates to CASNFIGGAQETQYF.

The V gene is TRBV21-1, the J gene TRBJ1-4; the table's TRBD1 call for D was not verified on the DNA. TRBV21-1 is a listed pseudogene. There are 14 residues in the CDR3. The chain's CDR3 is CASSNEQSNEKLFF. CDR3 sequence (DNA): TGTGCCAGCAGCAATGAACAGTCTAATGAAAAACTGTTTTTT.

The sample holds one count of this clone. The chain carries TRBV10-3 and TRBJ1-1; 7 bases match TRBD1. Germline V lookup: CDR1 ENHRY, CDR2 SYGVKD. V lost 7 bases and J lost 1; bases outside the gene matches: 3. The CDR3 covers 13 residues. The CDR3 DNA sequence: TGTGCCATCACTAGACAGGGGAACACTGAAGCTTTCTTT. Translated, it gives CAITRQGNTEAFF.

The chain links TRBV25-1 to TRBJ1-2; no firm D call. V gave up 5 bases and J gave up 5 bases, with 12 bases separating them. The CDR3 runs to 13 residues. Germline V gene data show CDR1 as MGHDK and CDR2 as SYGVNS. CDR3 sequence reads: CASSPSRGYGYTF. The CDR3 bases are TGTGCCAGCAGTCCCTCCCGGGGTTATGGCTACACCTTC.

The chain is built from TRBV7-2 and TRBJ2-7; D unclear. The CDR3 sequence is 14 residues long. V dropped 5 bases and J dropped 2 bases, with 13 bases sitting between them. CDR1 SGHTA and CDR2 FQGNSA come from the germline V gene. The CDR3 sequence: CASSDDKAPYEQYF. The CDR3 DNA follows: TGTGCCAGCAGCGACGACAAGGCCCCCTACGAGCAGTACTTC.

The V call is TRBV7-2, the J call TRBJ1-2; 8 bases fit TRBD1. Trimming cost V 1 base and J 7 bases; bases outside gene matches: 2. Germline CDR1 is SGHTA and CDR2 is FQGNSA. The CDR3 extends over 13 amino acids. This CDR3 reads CASSLGGQVGYTF. The CDR3 DNA sequence: TGTGCCAGCAGCTTAGGGGGACAGGTTGGCTACACCTTC.

This chain connects TRBV6-5 to TRBJ1-2; D gene ambiguous. Germline V gene data show CDR1 as MNHEY and CDR2 as SVGAGI. Trimming shortened V by 2 bases and J by 0 bases, and 4 bases separated the two germline ends. The CDR3 consists of 13 residues. CDR3 nucleotide sequence: TGTGCCAGCAGTTACGCTACTAACTATGGCTACACCTTC. It translates to CASSYATNYGYTF.

This chain uses TRBV7-3 with TRBJ2-5, with TRBD2 matching 8 bases. With 5 bases clipped from V and 5 bases from J, the junction kept 7 bases outside the gene matches. The CDR3 has 14 residues. CDR1 is SGHTA, CDR2 FQGTGA, per germline. The CDR3 sequence is CASSPTSVGETQYF. The CDR3 DNA follows: TGTGCCAGCAGCCCGACTAGCGTCGGTGAGACCCAGTACTTC.

The genes are TRBV6-1 and TRBJ1-5; D might be TRBD1 (6 bases). The CDR3 spans 14 residues. V lost 2 bases to trimming and J lost 6 bases, with 11 bases between them. The V gene's germline CDR1 is MNHNS and CDR2 SASEGT. The CDR3 nucleotides read TGTGCCAGCAGTGAACTGGGGGCAGGTCAGCCCCAGCATTTT. Amino acids: CASSELGAGQPQHF.

The chain joins TRBV28 to TRBJ1-5; D is unresolved. Germline-derived CDR1 and CDR2 are MDHEN and SYDVKM. The CDR3 runs to 16 residues. V gave up 6 bases and J gave up 3 bases, with 18 bases separating them. CDR3 in DNA: TGTGCCAGCAGACTCATTGAGGGTAGTTCCAATCAGCCCCAGCATTTT. Translation gives CASRLIEGSSNQPQHF. The whole variable domain, filled in from reference TRBV28 and TRBJ1-5, reads DVKVTQSSRYLVKRTGEKVFLECVQDMDHENMFWYRQDPGLGLRLIYFSYDVKMKEKGDIPEGYSVSREKKERFSLILESASTNQTSMYLCASRLIEGSSNQPQHFGDGTRLSIL.

The chain is built from TRBV7-9 and TRBJ2-3; no clear D. V lost 0 bases and J lost 6, with 7 bases in between. Germline CDR1 and CDR2: SEHNR and FQNEAQ (reference sequence). This CDR3 spans 13 amino acids. The CDR3: CASSLATSDTQYF. The CDR3 DNA reads TGTGCCAGCAGCTTAGCCACGAGCGATACGCAGTATTTT.

This clone occurred a few times. The V gene is TRBV2, the J gene TRBJ1-6; 7 bases map to TRBD1. Germline V gives CDR1 SNHLY, CDR2 FYNNEI. The CDR3 is 15 residues long. The V segment lost 1 base and the J segment 6 bases; nucleotides outside the gene matches: 3. As DNA, the CDR3 is TGTGCCAGCAGTGAAGTGGCAGGGGGTAATTCACCCCTCCACTTT. It encodes CASSEVAGGNSPLHF.

This clone showed up just once. The rearrangement links TRBV5-1 to TRBJ2-3; D not certain. CDR1 SGHRS and CDR2 YFSETQ come from the germline V gene. The length of the CDR3 is 15 residues. The ends were cut back, 0 bases at V and 4 bases at J, with 12 bases in the middle. CDR3: CASSLDGQLADTQYF. The CDR3 DNA reads TGCGCCAGCAGCTTGGATGGGCAGTTGGCAGATACGCAGTATTTT. The full variable domain, completed using reference TRBV5-1 and TRBJ2-3, is KAGVTQTPRYLIKTRGQQVTLSCSPISGHRSVSWYQQTPGQGLQFLFEYFSETQRNKGNFPGRFSGRQFSNSRSEMNVSTLELGDSALYLCASSLDGQLADTQYFGPGTRLTVL.

The V call is TRBV6-5, the J call TRBJ2-5, with a tentative D call TRBD2 (5 bases). Germline values: CDR1 MNHEY, CDR2 SVGAGI. The ends were cut back, 4 bases at V and 12 bases at J, with 12 bases in the middle. CDR3 length equals 11 residues. In nucleotides, the CDR3 is TGTGCCAGCAGTTGGGCCCGGGATGAGTACTTC. Translating it yields CASSWARDEYF.

The V call is TRBV28, the J call TRBJ1-1; D remains unclear. CDR3 length: 15 residues. CDR1 and CDR2 (germline): MDHEN, SYDVKM. Trimming removed 2 bases from V and 2 bases from J, with 12 bases in between. CDR3 residues: CASSLMLQTNTEAFF. The CDR3 coding sequence is TGTGCCAGCAGTTTAATGCTACAGACAAACACTGAAGCTTTCTTT.

The rearrangement uses TRBV6-2 or TRBV6-3 and TRBJ2-1; 9 nucleotides match TRBD2. Germline CDR1 MNHEY, CDR2 SVGEGT. The CDR3 has 14 residues. Unmatched junction bases numbered 4, after V lost 6 bases and J lost 4 bases. The CDR3 coding sequence is TGTGCCAGCAGCCGTAGCGGGAGTTACAATGAGCAGTTCTTC. Translating it yields CASSRSGSYNEQFF.

The chain recombines TRBV3-1 (or the pseudogene TRBV3-2) with TRBJ2-7; 13 nucleotides align to TRBD2. The CDR3 totals 18 residues. V gave up 0 bases and J gave up 1 base; unmatched junction bases: 6. The germline V gene encodes CDR1 LGHDT and CDR2 YNNKEL (reference sequence). The CDR3 coding sequence is TGTGCCAGCAGCCAAGATTCGGGGGGACTAGCGGGATCCTACGAGCAGTACTTC. Amino acid sequence: CASSQDSGGLAGSYEQYF.

The rearrangement joins TRBV6-5 to TRBJ2-7; 9 positions agree with TRBD1. Germline values: CDR1 MNHEY, CDR2 SVGAGI. The CDR3 has 12 residues. V trimming: 5 bases; J trimming: 12 bases; junction bases outside the gene matches: 8. CDR3 loop: CASSTRDRVRYF. The DNA for the CDR3 is TGTGCCAGCAGTACTCGGGACAGGGTTCGGTACTTC.

The J gene is TRBJ1-5, the V gene TRBV4-1; no clear D gene. V was shortened by 0 bases and J by 4 bases, with 10 bases between the two germline ends. Per germline, CDR1 MGHRA and CDR2 YSYEKL. CDR3 length: 15 residues. CDR3 in amino acids: CASSQDRSGNQPQHF. CDR3 sequence (DNA): TGCGCCAGCAGCCAAGATCGATCGGGGAATCAGCCCCAGCATTTT.

V and J are TRBV19 and TRBJ1-2, with D maybe TRBD1 (6 bases). Between the trimmed V and J ends, which lost 5 bases and 4 bases, there was a span of 17 bases. CDR1 and CDR2 from the germline V gene are LNHDA and SQIVND (reference sequence). The CDR3 sequence is 15 residues long. The DNA of the CDR3 is TGTGCCAGTAGTCAGGGGACATATAGCGTCTATGGCTACACCTTC. Its translation: CASSQGTYSVYGYTF.